This T cell receptor beta chain emerged from a study of T-cell reconstitution after alpha-beta-depleted transplantation in children. Germline V gene sequence: CDR1 SNHLY, CDR2 FYNNEI. V was pared by 3 bases and J by 3 bases, with 9 bases between. CDR3 length: 13 residues. The TCRbeta library incorporated unique molecular identifiers. TCRdb fed the PCR reads into MiXCR, producing one record per CDR3 protein. In the table there are about 540,000 distinct CDR3 sequences, about 16% of which are singletons. The receptor's source is a human donor who donated a stem cell graft to a child with acute lymphoblastic leukemia. The rearrangement uses TRBV2 and TRBJ2-7, with D possibly TRBD1 on 6 matching bases. Sample: PBMCs from the stem cell graft donor, taken from the stem cell graft. The CDR3 DNA is TGTGCCAGCAGTGATGTACAGGGCTACGAGCAGTACTTC. It encodes CASSDVQGYEQYF.